A single sample gave rise to the 23 T cell receptor beta chains below, sequenced in a study of T cell responses to AZD1222 COVID-19 vaccine. The table came from immunoSEQ multiplex PCR; TCRdb's copy has only in-frame clones and leaves some out. Of about 110,000 clones in the sample, approximately 87% were seen once. This material consisted of peripheral blood, taken 28 days after the second AZD1222 dose. The receptors shown here come from an adult who received the AZD1222 COVID-19 vaccine.

The gene calls are TRBV20-1 and TRBJ1-5; D gene uncertain. The V gene lost 6 bases and the J gene lost 6 bases, with 6 bases spanning the gap. Per the germline V gene, CDR1 is DFQATT and CDR2 is SNEGSKA (reference sequence). This CDR3 has 10 amino acids. CDR3 nucleotide sequence: TGCAGTGCCCGGATTCAGCCCCAGCATTTT. Translated, it gives CSARIQPQHF.

This chain joins TRBV6-5 and TRBJ2-1; D unresolved. This CDR3 contains 16 residues. V gave up 0 bases and J gave up 2 bases, with 11 bases separating them. The germline CDR1 and CDR2 sequences are MNHEY and SVGAGI. CDR3 sequence: CASSYSSNRPYNEQFF. DNA for the CDR3: TGTGCCAGCAGTTACTCGAGTAACAGACCCTACAATGAGCAGTTCTTC.

The chain uses TRBV4-1 and TRBJ1-6; tentative D call: TRBD1 (6 bases). The ends were cut back, 1 base at V and 11 bases at J, with 15 bases in the middle. The CDR3 length is 15 residues. Germline V lookup: CDR1 MGHRA, CDR2 YSYEKL. CDR3 coding DNA: TGCGCCAGCAGCCAAGGGACAGATAGTTGGGCACCCCTCCACTTT. Its protein is CASSQGTDSWAPLHF.

This rearrangement joins TRBV11-1 to TRBJ1-1; 10 bases line up with TRBD1. The CDR3 totals 15 residues. The ends lost 5 bases at V and 4 bases at J; junction bases unmatched: 7. Germline V lookup: CDR1 SGHAT, CDR2 FQDESV (reference sequence). The DNA for the CDR3 is TGTGCCAGCAGCATCGACAGGGGGCGGATCACTGAAGCTTTCTTT. Its protein product is CASSIDRGRITEAFF.

This chain joins TRBV10-1 and TRBJ2-1, with D perhaps matching TRBD1 or TRBD2 (5 bases each). Germline CDR1 and CDR2: WNHNN and SYGVQD (reference sequence). The CDR3 has 18 residues. The V gene lost 1 base and the J gene lost 1 base, with 17 bases spanning the gap. Here the CDR3 reads CASSECFLVGVSYNEQFF. Here the CDR3 DNA reads TGCGCCAGCAGTGAGTGTTTTTTAGTGGGGGTATCCTACAATGAGCAGTTCTTC.

The rearrangement links TRBV15 to TRBJ1-4; possible D gene TRBD1, 6 bases. V gave up 1 base and J gave up 5 bases, with 14 bases separating them. The CDR3 has 16 amino acids. CDR1 and CDR2 (germline): LNHNV, YYDKDF (reference sequence). The CDR3 sequence: CATSRGGTGKNEKLFF. CDR3 in DNA: TGTGCCACCAGCAGAGGAGGAACAGGGAAGAATGAAAAACTGTTTTTT.

The rearrangement uses TRBV18 and TRBJ2-1; the match to TRBD2 covers 9 bases. The CDR3 runs to 16 residues. The ends lost 0 bases at V and 6 bases at J; junction bases unmatched: 6. Germline V gives CDR1 KGHSH, CDR2 LQKENI. CDR3 nucleotides: TGTGCCAGCTCACCACCGAAAGGGACTAGCATCAATGAGCAGTTCTTC. Encoded protein: CASSPPKGTSINEQFF.

V is TRBV20-1 and J is TRBJ2-2; 8 bases are shared with TRBD1. The CDR3 extends over 14 amino acids. Germline-derived CDR1 and CDR2 are DFQATT and SNEGSKA (reference sequence). With 3 bases clipped from V and 7 bases from J, the junction kept 7 bases outside the gene matches. CDR3 DNA: TGCAGTGCTAGTGCGACAGGGGTCGGCGGGGAGCTGTTTTTT. Amino acids: CSASATGVGGELFF.

There are a few counts of this clone. DNA for the CDR3: TGTGCTAGTGGTATCGGCACAGTAAATGAGCAGTTCTTC. Translated, it gives CASGIGTVNEQFF. The gene calls are TRBV12-5 and TRBJ2-1; D ambiguous. Germline CDR1 is LGHNT and CDR2 is FRNRAP. Trimming shortened V by 5 bases and J by 7 bases, and 12 bases separated the two germline ends. The CDR3 is made up of 13 amino acids. The full variable domain, completed using reference TRBV12-5 and TRBJ2-1, is DARVTQTPRHKVTEMGQEVTMRCQPILGHNTVFWYRQTMMQGLELLAYFRNRAPLDDSGMPKDRFSAEMPDATLATLKIQPSEPRDSAVYFCASGIGTVNEQFFGPGTRLTVL.

This clone was found once. The chain links TRBV7-2 to TRBJ2-7; 10 bases match TRBD1. Germline V gene sequence: CDR1 SGHTA, CDR2 FQGNSA. There are 14 residues in the CDR3. Losses at the gene ends were 8 bases for V and 7 bases for J; bases not matched to a gene: 11. The CDR3 protein is CASGRQGAVWEQYF. CDR3 coding DNA: TGTGCCAGCGGACGACAGGGGGCTGTTTGGGAGCAGTACTTC.

The V gene is TRBV6-2 or TRBV6-3, the J gene TRBJ1-2; D may be TRBD1 (5 bases). The germline gives CDR1 MNHEY, CDR2 SVGEGT. The CDR3 runs to 13 residues. V lost 5 bases, J lost 6 bases, and 13 bases lay in between. Here the CDR3 DNA reads TGTGCCAGCAGTCGGGGGACTTATGATGGCTACACCTTC. Amino acid sequence: CASSRGTYDGYTF.

The rearrangement links TRBV19 to TRBJ2-1; 7 bases fit TRBD2. The CDR3 contains 16 residues. Germline V gene lookup returns CDR1 LNHDA and CDR2 SQIVND (reference sequence). Trimming removed 6 bases from V and 12 bases from J; junction bases left unmatched: 20. Here the CDR3 reads CASRPPQRTSRESQFF. CDR3 coding DNA: TGTGCCAGTAGGCCCCCCCAGCGGACTAGTAGGGAGTCGCAGTTCTTC.

The chain carries TRBV6-2 or TRBV6-3 and TRBJ2-3; 7 positions agree with TRBD2. After removal of 6 bases from V and 1 base from J, the junction contained 4 bases not matched to a gene. CDR1 is MNHEY and CDR2 is SVGEGT in the germline V gene. This CDR3 has 14 residues. The CDR3 bases are TGTGCCAGCAGCCCCGCGGGGGGCACAGATACGCAGTATTTT. Protein product: CASSPAGGTDTQYF.

The chain carries TRBV3-1 (or the pseudogene TRBV3-2) and TRBJ2-2; tentative D call: TRBD1 (5 bases). CDR1 and CDR2 from the germline V gene are LGHDT and YNNKEL (reference sequence). V was pared by 4 bases and J by 2 bases, with 8 bases between. The CDR3 totals 14 residues. This CDR3 reads CASSRGLNTGELFF. The CDR3 bases are TGTGCCAGCAGCCGGGGCCTAAACACCGGGGAGCTGTTTTTT.

J is TRBJ1-2 and V is TRBV7-8; 7 bases fit TRBD1. There are 15 residues in the CDR3. CDR1 is SGHVS and CDR2 is FQNEAQ in the germline V gene. V lost 4 bases to trimming and J lost 3 bases; unmatched junction nucleotides: 8. CDR3 loop: CASSSTTGIYYGYTF. CDR3 bases: TGTGCCAGCAGCTCTACGACAGGGATTTACTATGGCTACACCTTC. Full variable domain (missing parts from reference TRBV7-8 and TRBJ1-2): GAGVSQSPRYKVAKRGQDVALRCDPISGHVSLFWYQQALGQGPEFLTYFQNEAQLDKSGLPSDRFFAERPEGSVSTLKIQRTQQEDSAVYLCASSSTTGIYYGYTFGSGTRLTVV.

CDR3 DNA sequence: TGCAGCGTTGTGGGACAGGGGGCCAGTGGCTACACCTTC. This gives the protein CSVVGQGASGYTF. V is TRBV29-1 and J is TRBJ1-2; 12 nucleotides line up with TRBD1. CDR3 length: 13 amino acids. Germline V gene data show CDR1 as SQVTM and CDR2 as ANQGSEA. V shed 4 bases and J 7 bases; nucleotides not matched to a gene: 4.

The rearrangement links TRBV30 to TRBJ2-5; TRBD2 might be the D (5 bases). This CDR3 is 11 amino acids long. Germline V gene lookup returns CDR1 GTSNPN and CDR2 SVGIG (reference sequence). V lost 1 base, J lost 5 bases, and 5 bases lay in between. The CDR3 nucleotides read TGTGCCTGGAGTGGAGGGGAGACCCAGTACTTC. It codes for CAWSGGETQYF.

The J gene is TRBJ2-1, the V gene TRBV3-1 (or the pseudogene TRBV3-2), with unresolved D. V was shortened by 4 bases and J by 5 bases, with 6 bases between the two germline ends. Germline V gene sequence: CDR1 LGHDT, CDR2 YNNKEL (reference sequence). This CDR3 has 12 amino acids. Here the CDR3 DNA reads TGTGCCAGCAGCCCTCAACACAATGAGCAGTTCTTC. Translated: CASSPQHNEQFF.

This chain links TRBV9 with TRBJ2-2; D gene uncertain. This CDR3 is built from 13 residues. CDR1 is SGDLS and CDR2 is YYNGEE in the germline V gene. V dropped 7 bases and J dropped 1 base, with 8 bases sitting between them. The CDR3 sequence is CASRTGNTGELFF. The CDR3 DNA reads TGTGCCAGCCGGACGGGGAACACCGGGGAGCTGTTTTTT.

This clone came up once. The chain carries TRBV28 and TRBJ1-6, with 8 bases matching TRBD1. The CDR3 consists of 15 residues. Germline trimming cut 3 bases from V and 8 bases from J; bases unmatched to any gene: 6. CDR1 is MDHEN and CDR2 is SYDVKM in the germline V gene. CDR3 sequence: CASSLADRADSPLHF. CDR3 coding DNA: TGTGCCAGCAGTTTGGCGGACAGGGCTGATTCACCCCTCCACTTT.

In this sample, this clone turned up a few times. The rearrangement uses TRBV28 and TRBJ2-1, with D possibly being TRBD2 (6 bases). This CDR3 comprises 14 residues. Between the trimmed V and J ends, which lost 6 bases and 4 bases, there was a span of 13 bases. CDR1 and CDR2 from the germline V gene are MDHEN and SYDVKM. DNA for the CDR3: TGTGCCAGCAGGGAGGGAGAGGTTTACAATGAGCAGTTCTTC. Protein: CASREGEVYNEQFF.

The chain joins TRBV9 to TRBJ2-7; maybe TRBD2 (7 bases). From germline, CDR1 is SGDLS and CDR2 YYNGEE. Between the trimmed V and J ends, which lost 0 bases and 5 bases, there was a span of 15 bases. The CDR3 is 15 residues long. DNA of the CDR3: TGTGCCAGCAGCGTAGCTCGGGGGGCAACTAACGAGCAGTACTTC. Its protein is CASSVARGATNEQYF.

Regarding this clone: Other DNA sequences in the same sample also yield this CDR3. The chain is built from TRBV9 and TRBJ2-3; no definite D call. Trimming stripped 0 bases from V and 2 bases from J, with 4 bases between. Germline V gene data show CDR1 as SGDLS and CDR2 as YYNGEE. CDR3 size: 13 residues. The CDR3 sequence is CASSVADTDTQYF. The CDR3, as DNA: TGTGCCAGCAGCGTAGCCGACACAGATACGCAGTATTTT.